The T cell receptor (beta chain) under discussion was sequenced for a study of cytomegalovirus exposure and HLA in healthy donors. Regarding this clone: Antigen unknown.

Vbeta (60) and Jbeta (13) primers were used in the PCR. Data came from immunoSEQ multiplex PCR; TCRdb stores just in-frame clones and leaves some out. The table has 210,000 or so clones, around 80% seen once. General study findings and limits: HLA allele associations emerged for fewer than 20,000 TCR beta sequences in a later analysis, at 0.05 false discovery rate. Usually a TCR sequence was rare, but some public TCRs were found in many donors.

Specimen: PBMCs. This TCR derives from a woman aged 60-70 years in good health and CMV-seropositive.

CDR3 coding DNA: TGTGCCAGCAGTTTACGGGAAAAACTGTTTTTT. It yields the protein CASSLREKLFF. The genes are TRBV28 and TRBJ1-4, with unresolved D. The CDR3 contains 11 residues. The ends were cut back, 2 bases at V and 8 bases at J, with 3 bases in the middle. Germline CDR1 and CDR2: MDHEN and SYDVKM.